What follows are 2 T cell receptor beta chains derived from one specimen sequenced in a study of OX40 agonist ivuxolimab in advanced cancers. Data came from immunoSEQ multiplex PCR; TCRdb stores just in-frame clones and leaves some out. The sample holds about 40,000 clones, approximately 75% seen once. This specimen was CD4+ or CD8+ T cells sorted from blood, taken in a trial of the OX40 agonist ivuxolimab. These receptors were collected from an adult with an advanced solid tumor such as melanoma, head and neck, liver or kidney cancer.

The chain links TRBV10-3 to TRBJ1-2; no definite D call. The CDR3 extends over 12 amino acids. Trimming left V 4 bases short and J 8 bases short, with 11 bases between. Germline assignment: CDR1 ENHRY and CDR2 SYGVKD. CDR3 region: CAISVEGPGYTF. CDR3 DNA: TGTGCCATCAGTGTCGAGGGCCCAGGCTACACCTTC.

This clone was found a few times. Written as DNA, the CDR3 is TGTGCCAGCAGTCCGGGACCTGGAAGGTCTGGAAACACCATATATTTT. It translates to CASSPGPGRSGNTIYF. The chain has TRBV2 and TRBJ1-3; perhaps TRBD1 as D (5 bases). This CDR3 contains 16 residues. The germline V and J ends were trimmed by 5 bases and 1 base, with 15 bases remaining between them. Looked up from germline, CDR1 is SNHLY and CDR2 is FYNNEI. Combining the CDR3 with reference TRBV2 and TRBJ1-3 gives the whole variable domain EPEVTQTPSHQVTQMGQEVILRCVPISNHLYFYWYRQILGQKVEFLVSFYNNEISEKSEIFDDQFSVERPDGSNFTLKIRSTKLEDSAMYFCASSPGPGRSGNTIYFGEGSWLTVV.